This passage covers 8 T cell receptor beta chains from one sample sequenced in a study of blood T cells in healthy people across ages. A sample-barcoded 5' primer and a J-beta primer mix were used in a second PCR of about 7 to 11 cycles. TCRdb analysed the 5' RACE reads with MiXCR anew, one entry per CDR3 protein. Here the sample spans about 730,000 distinct CDR3 sequences, about 40% being singletons. Sequenced input: blood. The receptors were gathered from a woman between 55 and 75 years old in good health.

As for this clonotype: A read error may be the cause here, since a much bigger clone is one base away. V usage is TRBV29-1 and J usage is TRBJ2-1; D uncertain. Between the trimmed V and J ends, which lost 4 bases and 10 bases, there was a span of 20 bases. Germline CDR1 is SQVTM and CDR2 is ANQGSEA. The CDR3 length is 14 residues. The CDR3 coding sequence is TGCAGCGTTGTTCCCCGCGTATCGACCTACGAGCAGTTCTTC. Protein: CSVVPRVSTYEQFF.

The chain recombines TRBV20-1 with TRBJ2-5, with D possibly TRBD2 on 6 matching bases. This CDR3 has 15 residues. V was trimmed by 2 bases and J by 11 bases, leaving 24 bases between them. Germline CDR1 reads DFQATT; CDR2 reads SNEGSKA (reference sequence). In DNA form, the CDR3 reads TGCAGTGCTAGACTTCCGGGGGACGTTTTGGGAGAGCAGTACTTC. Translating it yields CSARLPGDVLGEQYF.

The chain recombines TRBV2 with TRBJ2-2; a weak D match, TRBD1 (5 bases). Between the trimmed V and J ends, which lost 0 bases and 3 bases, there was a span of 11 bases. Germline V gene data show CDR1 as SNHLY and CDR2 as FYNNEI. CDR3 length equals 16 residues. CDR3 in DNA: TGTGCCAGCAGTGAAGCCCCTCCGACAGACACCGGGGAGCTGTTTTTT. It translates to CASSEAPPTDTGELFF.

This chain links TRBV5-1 with TRBJ2-3; D perhaps matches TRBD2 (6 bases). The CDR3 totals 15 residues. The germline gives CDR1 SGHRS, CDR2 YFSETQ. V lost 0 bases and J lost 3, with 11 bases in between. The CDR3 sequence: CASSLDGRLTDTQYF. Here the CDR3 DNA reads TGCGCCAGCAGCTTGGACGGGAGACTGACAGATACGCAGTATTTT.

The V gene is TRBV7-9, the J gene TRBJ1-1, with a tentative D call TRBD1 (5 bases). Looked up from germline, CDR1 is SEHNR and CDR2 is FQNEAQ (reference sequence). Trimming stripped 4 bases from V and 1 base from J, with 13 bases between. The CDR3 runs to 15 residues. The CDR3 DNA sequence: TGTGCCAGCAGCTCGACAGTTGGGACGAACACTGAAGCTTTCTTT. Amino acids: CASSSTVGTNTEAFF.

J is TRBJ2-3 and V is TRBV9, with 10 bases aligning to TRBD2. V was clipped by 3 bases and J by 2 bases; unmatched bases: 12. The germline V gene has CDR1 SGDLS and CDR2 YYNGEE. The CDR3 totals 18 residues. CDR3 nucleotides: TGTGCCAGCAGCGCCCCCGGGGGGACTAGCGAGACCACAGATACGCAGTATTTT. Translation: CASSAPGGTSETTDTQYF.

The chain links TRBV5-1 to TRBJ2-3, with 9 bases lining up with TRBD2. Germline V gene sequence: CDR1 SGHRS, CDR2 YFSETQ. The CDR3 totals 16 residues. The V segment lost 0 bases and the J segment 2 bases; nucleotides outside the gene matches: 4. For the CDR3, the DNA is TGCGCCAGCAGCTTGGCCTCTAGCGGGATCACAGATACGCAGTATTTT. Amino acids: CASSLASSGITDTQYF. Drawing the rest from reference TRBV5-1 and TRBJ2-3, the complete variable domain is KAGVTQTPRYLIKTRGQQVTLSCSPISGHRSVSWYQQTPGQGLQFLFEYFSETQRNKGNFPGRFSGRQFSNSRSEMNVSTLELGDSALYLCASSLASSGITDTQYFGPGTRLTVL.

This clonotype was counted only a few times. The V and J genes are TRBV7-2 and TRBJ1-2, with D possibly TRBD1 on 5 matching bases. The CDR3 spans 14 residues. The V and J ends lost 5 bases and 2 bases respectively, with 12 bases between them. Germline V gene sequence: CDR1 SGHTA, CDR2 FQGNSA. The CDR3, as DNA: TGTGCCAGCAGCCCCCATGAGGGGAACTATGGCTACACCTTC. This translates into CASSPHEGNYGYTF.